A selection of T cell receptor beta chains follows, all from one sample in a study of Ad26.COV2.S vaccination and SARS-CoV-2 variants. Only in-frame clones appear in the TCRdb table, and some are missing; sequencing was by immunoSEQ multiplex PCR. The table includes around 340,000 clones, roughly 91% detected once. Source: peripheral blood, taken in a trial of Ad26.COV2.S vaccine versus placebo. The source is a person between 18 and 65 years old who received the Ad26.COV2.S COVID-19 vaccine or a placebo. Each CDR3 is given with its conserved first and last residue. Fields, in order: CDR3 length, V gene, D gene, J gene, clone size, CDR3 protein, CDR3 DNA. The D gene is left open where the match is weak. A row's size may be missing; if present it is once, few, many or a size class.

>14|TRBV15|-|TRBJ2-1|-
CATSTEDFHNEQFF
TGTGCCACCAGCACCGAGGATTTCCACAATGAGCAGTTCTTC
>16|TRBV7-9|TRBD1|TRBJ2-3|-
CASSLAGQRVWDTQYF
TGTGCCAGCAGCTTAGCGGGACAGCGAGTTTGGGATACGCAGTATTTT
>18|TRBV19|TRBD1|TRBJ1-2|-
CASSIRPGQGASNYGYTF
TGTGCCAGTAGTATTAGGCCCGGACAGGGGGCTAGTAACTATGGCTACACCTTC
>16|TRBV3-1/TRBV3-2|-|TRBJ1-4|-
CASSQDLPGANEKLFF
TGTGCCAGCAGCCAAGACTTGCCAGGGGCTAATGAAAAACTGTTTTTT
>12|TRBV3-1/TRBV3-2|TRBD1|TRBJ1-1|-
CASSYRGEVAFF
TGTGCCAGCAGCTACAGGGGGGAGGTCGCTTTCTTT
>15|TRBV9|TRBD2|TRBJ2-1|-
CASSPGGLAENEQFF
TGTGCCAGCAGCCCTGGGGGACTAGCGGAGAATGAGCAGTTCTTC
>16|TRBV15|-|TRBJ1-4|-
CATSRDLEVANEKLFF
TGTGCCACCAGCAGAGATCTAGAAGTAGCTAATGAAAAACTGTTTTTT
>14|TRBV19|TRBD1|TRBJ2-2|-
CASSTGTGTGELFF
TGTGCCAGTAGTACCGGGACAGGCACCGGGGAGCTGTTTTTT
>16|TRBV6-6|-|TRBJ1-3|-
CASSKQRASSGNTIYF
TGTGCCAGCAGTAAACAGAGAGCCAGCTCTGGAAACACCATATATTTT
>12|TRBV5-5|-|TRBJ2-7|-
CASSLDGYEQYF
TGTGCCAGCAGCCTGGACGGCTACGAGCAGTACTTC
>15|TRBV28|-|TRBJ2-2|-
CASSLRGWDTGELFF
TGTGCCAGCAGTTTGCGAGGTTGGGACACCGGGGAGCTGTTTTTT
>15|TRBV7-9|TRBD2|TRBJ2-1|-
CASSLLAGAYNEQFF
TGTGCCAGCAGCTTGCTAGCGGGAGCCTACAATGAGCAGTTCTTC
>14|TRBV5-1|TRBD1|TRBJ2-1|-
CASSWGQVDNEQFF
TGCGCCAGCAGCTGGGGACAGGTGGATAATGAGCAGTTCTTC
>12|TRBV12-3/TRBV12-4|TRBD2|TRBJ2-1|-
CASSGTSREQFF
TGTGCCAGCAGTGGGACTAGCCGTGAGCAGTTCTTC
>13|TRBV13|TRBD2|TRBJ2-7|-
CASSQLAAYEQYF
TGTGCCAGCAGCCAACTAGCGGCCTACGAGCAGTACTTC
>13|TRBV2|TRBD1|TRBJ2-5|-
CASRTGGAETQYF
TGTGCCAGCAGGACAGGGGGCGCGGAGACCCAGTACTTC
>17|TRBV28|TRBD1|TRBJ1-2|-
CASSPGGQSLTNYGYTF
TGTGCCAGCAGTCCAGGGGGACAGAGCCTTACTAACTATGGCTACACCTTC
>16|TRBV6-6|-|TRBJ1-6|-
CASSYTGPSTGSPLHF
TGTGCCAGCAGTTATACCGGTCCGTCGACGGGTTCACCCCTCCACTTT
>15|TRBV7-2|TRBD2|TRBJ2-1|-
CASSLSGGAVNEQFF
TGTGCCAGCAGCTTGAGCGGGGGGGCGGTCAATGAGCAGTTCTTC
>14|TRBV27|-|TRBJ2-7|-
CASSPFPGTYEQYF
TGTGCCAGCAGTCCCTTCCCTGGTACCTACGAGCAGTACTTC
>12|TRBV5-6|-|TRBJ1-1|once
CASSQGDTEAFF
TGTGCCAGCAGCCAAGGGGACACTGAAGCTTTCTTT
>15|TRBV27|TRBD1|TRBJ2-5|once
CASRHGTGGRETQYF
TGTGCCAGCAGACACGGGACAGGGGGCCGGGAGACCCAGTACTTC
>13|TRBV12-3/TRBV12-4|-|TRBJ1-2|-
CASSLVNTAGYTF
TGTGCCAGCAGTTTAGTTAACACCGCTGGCTACACCTTC
>11|TRBV14|-|TRBJ2-7|once
CASSHGGEQYF
TGTGCCAGCAGCCACGGGGGCGAGCAGTACTTC
>15|TRBV7-2|-|TRBJ1-1|-
CASSLWGGGGTEAFF
TGTGCCAGCAGCTTATGGGGGGGAGGCGGGACTGAAGCTTTCTTT
>15|TRBV10-3|-|TRBJ2-5|-
CAISDPGRGQETQYF
TGTGCCATCAGTGACCCTGGACGGGGACAAGAGACCCAGTACTTC
>15|TRBV2|-|TRBJ1-5|-
CASRDRRASNQPQHF
TGTGCCAGCAGGGACCGACGGGCTAGCAATCAGCCCCAGCATTTT
>16|TRBV7-9|-|TRBJ2-3|-
CASSLGQSDLTDTQYF
TGTGCCAGCAGCTTAGGGCAGAGCGACCTCACAGATACGCAGTATTTT
>17|TRBV27|-|TRBJ2-1|-
CASRRQGHASSYNEQFF
TGTGCCAGCAGACGCCAGGGACATGCTTCCTCCTACAATGAGCAGTTCTTC
>14|TRBV28|-|TRBJ1-1|-
CASSLWRGNTEAFF
TGTGCCAGCAGTTTATGGCGGGGGAACACTGAAGCTTTCTTT
>13|TRBV10-2|TRBD1|TRBJ2-7|-
CASSPGQAYEQYF
TGCGCCAGCAGCCCCGGACAGGCCTACGAGCAGTACTTC
>15|TRBV6-5|TRBD2|TRBJ2-3|-
CASRAGVSSTDTQYF
TGTGCCAGCAGAGCGGGGGTATCTAGCACAGATACGCAGTATTTT
>14|TRBV2|TRBD1|TRBJ1-1|-
CASRPVTGATGAFF
TGTGCCAGCAGACCCGTGACAGGGGCGACTGGGGCTTTCTTT
>14|TRBV5-1|TRBD1|TRBJ1-1|-
CASSLAGTGDEAFF
TGCGCCAGCAGCCTTGCCGGGACAGGCGATGAAGCTTTCTTT
>15|TRBV7-2|-|TRBJ2-5|-
CASSLQSGDRETQYF
TGTGCCAGCAGCTTACAGTCAGGCGACCGGGAGACCCAGTACTTC
>18|TRBV19|TRBD2|TRBJ2-2|once
CASRQRTSGKTNTGELFF
TGTGCCAGTAGGCAAAGGACTAGCGGGAAGACGAACACCGGGGAGCTGTTTTTT
>14|TRBV29-1|-|TRBJ1-4|-
CSVSTGTTNEKLFF
TGCAGCGTTTCAACAGGTACAACTAATGAAAAACTGTTTTTT
>17|TRBV10-3|TRBD2|TRBJ2-7|-
CAISEGLAGAYSYEQYF
TGTGCCATCAGTGAAGGACTAGCGGGGGCCTACTCCTACGAGCAGTACTTC
>16|TRBV19|-|TRBJ1-5|-
CASSITRGLSNQPQHF
TGTGCCAGTAGTATTACGCGAGGGCTTAGCAATCAGCCCCAGCATTTT
>13|TRBV2|-|TRBJ1-5|-
CASRRGSNQPQHF
TGTGCCAGCAGAAGGGGTAGCAATCAGCCCCAGCATTTT
>18|TRBV5-4|TRBD1|TRBJ1-2|-
CASSFPGTGATGNYGYTF
TGTGCCAGCAGCTTTCCCGGGACAGGGGCTACAGGGAACTATGGCTACACCTTC
>12|TRBV12-3/TRBV12-4|-|TRBJ1-2|-
CASSLRTDGYTF
TGTGCCAGCAGTTTACGGACAGATGGCTACACCTTC
>13|TRBV3-1/TRBV3-2|-|TRBJ2-7|-
CASSQDVRYEQYF
TGTGCCAGCAGCCAAGATGTGCGCTACGAGCAGTACTTC
>16|TRBV2|TRBD1|TRBJ2-7|few
CASSESGTGDSYEQYF
TGTGCCAGCAGTGAATCCGGGACAGGGGACTCCTACGAGCAGTACTTC
>16|TRBV4-2|-|TRBJ1-4|-
CASSQDSEGGREKLFF
TGTGCCAGCAGCCAGGACTCCGAGGGGGGTCGGGAAAAACTGTTTTTT
>15|TRBV4-3|TRBD1|TRBJ1-6|-
CASSQGQGYNSPLHF
TGCGCCAGCAGCCAAGGACAGGGCTATAATTCACCCCTCCACTTT